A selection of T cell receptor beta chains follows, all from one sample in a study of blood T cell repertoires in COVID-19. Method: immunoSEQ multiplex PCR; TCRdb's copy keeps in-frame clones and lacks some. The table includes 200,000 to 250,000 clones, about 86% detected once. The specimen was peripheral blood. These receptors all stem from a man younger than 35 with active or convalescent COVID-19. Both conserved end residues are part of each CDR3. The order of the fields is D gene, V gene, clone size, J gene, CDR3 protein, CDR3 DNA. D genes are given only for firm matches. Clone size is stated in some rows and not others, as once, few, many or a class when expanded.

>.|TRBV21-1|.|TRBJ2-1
CASSRTSGRVHEQFF
TGTGCCAGCAGCAGGACTAGCGGGAGGGTTCATGAGCAGTTCTTC
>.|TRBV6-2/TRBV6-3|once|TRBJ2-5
CASSSLQETQYF
TGTGCCAGCAGCTCACTTCAAGAGACCCAGTACTTC
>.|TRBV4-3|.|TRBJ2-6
CASSQTGGSGANVLTF
TGCGCCAGCAGCCAAACCGGGGGCTCTGGGGCCAACGTCCTGACTTTC
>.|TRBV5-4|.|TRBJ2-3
CASSSRGDTQYF
TGTGCCAGCAGCTCCCGAGGGGATACGCAGTATTTT
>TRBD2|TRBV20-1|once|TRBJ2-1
CSASGGGRGRDYNEQFF
TGCAGTGCTAGTGGGGGCGGGAGGGGGAGAGATTACAATGAGCAGTTCTTC
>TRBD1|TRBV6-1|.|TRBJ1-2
CASSELTGVGYGYTF
TGTGCCAGCAGTGAACTCACAGGGGTAGGCTATGGCTACACCTTC
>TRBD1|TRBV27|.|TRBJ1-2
CASRWTGVGGYTF
TGTGCCAGCAGATGGACAGGGGTAGGTGGCTACACCTTC
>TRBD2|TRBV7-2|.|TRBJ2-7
CASSALAGVVSGEQYF
TGTGCCAGCAGCGCCCTAGCGGGAGTTGTCTCGGGCGAGCAGTACTTC
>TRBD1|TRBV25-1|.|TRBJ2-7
CASSQGDEQYF
TGTGCCAGCAGTCAGGGGGACGAGCAGTACTTC
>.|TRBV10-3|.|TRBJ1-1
CAISESSRGAAFF
TGTGCCATCAGTGAGTCGAGTCGCGGGGCAGCCTTCTTT
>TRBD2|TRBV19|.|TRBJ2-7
CASSSGGRAGYEQYF
TGTGCCAGCTCATCTGGCGGGAGGGCCGGGTACGAGCAGTACTTC
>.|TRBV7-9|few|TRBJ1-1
CASSLDGRENTEAFF
TGTGCCAGCAGCTTAGACGGCAGGGAGAACACTGAAGCTTTCTTT